This T cell receptor beta chain was sequenced during a study of OX40 agonist ivuxolimab in advanced cancers. Assay: immunoSEQ multiplex PCR; the TCRdb copy retains only in-frame clones and omits some. The repertoire holds some 57,000 clones, with more than 70% as singletons. Patients with a history of autoimmune disease or on systemic immunosuppression were excluded. The CDR3 runs to 16 residues. Trimming removed 2 bases from V and 5 bases from J; junction bases left unmatched: 5. Germline lookup yields CDR1 SGHRS and CDR2 YFSETQ. V gene TRBV5-1 combines with J gene TRBJ2-1, with 12 bases that match TRBD2. The TCR sequence derives from an adult with an advanced solid tumor such as melanoma, head and neck, liver or kidney cancer. The sequences come from CD4+ or CD8+ T cells sorted from blood, collected in a trial of the OX40 agonist ivuxolimab. CDR3 in DNA: TGCGCCAGCAGCTTCCTAGCGGGAGGGAGTAACAATGAGCAGTTCTTC. It is translated as CASSFLAGGSNNEQFF.